This is a list of T cell receptor beta chains from one sample in a study of control samples from healthy donors and cancer patients. The assay was immunoSEQ multiplex PCR, and TCRdb's table has in-frame clones only and misses some. The table has about 84,000 clones, 90% to 95% seen once. The sequencing input was blood. These TCRs come from a man aged 45-65 years in good health. Both conserved end residues are part of each CDR3. The size field is filled for only some rows; it gives once, few, many or a size class.

>TRBV19|-
CASSTGGRSWAAGANVLTF
>TRBV6-5|-
CASRLAGGNYEQYF
>TRBV7-2|-
CASSPGQARQPQHF
>TRBV5-1|once
CASSPGPSYGYTF
>TRBV6-2/TRBV6-3|-
CASSAYRDNTEAFF
>TRBV5-1|-
CASSFGDYSPLHF
>TRBV12-5|-
CASGLVGGRGYTF
>TRBV6-5|-
CASKRTGNSPLHF
>TRBV7-9|-
CASSEGNQPQHF
>TRBV5-1|once
CASSLSGTFYGYTF
>TRBV5-6|-
CASSSPGRLNTEAFF
>TRBV27|-
CASSRRQGGTDTQYF
>TRBV10-3|-
CAISGLDAGNTEAFF
>TRBV4-1|-
CASSQVGTLPRSPEAFF
>TRBV7-9|-
CASSLVQNTGELLF
>TRBV11-2|-
CASSSQGPNEKLFF
>TRBV5-1|-
CASSLQGRGDQPQHF
>TRBV5-1|few
CASSLGGAPQETQYF
>TRBV4-3|few
CASSQVAGTEAFF
>TRBV12-3/TRBV12-4|-
CASSHPFNSPLHF
>TRBV4-2|-
CASSQDTGRNPGELFF